Included here is one TCR beta chain sequence, with context. This entry is derived from a study of blood T cell repertoires in COVID-19. On the study more broadly: Sources were T cells, B-cell-depleted T cells, or PBMCs; the material itself was cDNA or gDNA.

Assay used: immunoSEQ multiplex PCR; TCRdb lists only in-frame clones, some missing. Here the sample spans approximately 9,800 clones, roughly 80% being singletons. Looked up from germline, CDR1 is SQVTM and CDR2 is ANQGSEA. This CDR3 region has 14 residues. Germline trimming cut 6 bases from V and 8 bases from J; bases unmatched to any gene: 11. The sequencing input was peripheral blood. The sequence was collected from a man between 65 and 79 years old with active COVID-19. The rearrangement joins TRBV29-1 to TRBJ1-5, with 9 nucleotides matching TRBD1. CDR3 DNA: TGCAGCGTCGCCCGGGACAGGGACGGGAAGCCCCAGCATTTT. This sequence encodes CSVARDRDGKPQHF. The full variable domain, rest sourced from reference TRBV29-1 and TRBJ1-5, is SAVISQKPSRDICQRGTSLTIQCQVDSQVTMMFWYRQQPGQSLTLIATANQGSEATYESGFVIDKFPISRPNLTFSTLTVSNMSPEDSSIYLCSVARDRDGKPQHFGDGTRLSIL.